The T cell receptor (beta chain) described here comes from a study of blood T cell repertoires in COVID-19. Study overall: Sources were T cells, B-cell-depleted T cells, or PBMCs; the material itself was cDNA or gDNA.

Across fewer than 25 US areas, participants ranged in age from 18 to 89 years. Cohort assignment relied on participant-reported clinical history. Symptom resolution, clearance, or two negative PCRs marked the recovered donors of Cohort 3. Produced via immunoSEQ multiplex PCR; TCRdb's table is partial and in-frame only. Of roughly 200,000 clones detected, just under 90% appear once; the ten largest clones hold 1.2%. The receptor was derived from a young man who had recovered from COVID-19. The sequenced material came from PBMCs or T cells enriched from blood (not recorded which).

CDR3: CASSPFGLHGYGYTF. Written as DNA, the CDR3 is TGTGCCAGCAGCCCGTTCGGACTCCATGGCTATGGCTACACCTTC. The chain links TRBV3-1 (or the pseudogene TRBV3-2) to TRBJ1-2; D call uncertain. CDR3 size: 15 residues. Trimming left V 4 bases short and J 4 bases short, with 16 bases between. CDR1 and CDR2 from the germline V gene are LGHDT and YNNKEL (reference sequence).